Listed below are T cell receptor beta chains from one sample, sequenced in a study of T cells in Graves' hyperthyroidism and ophthalmopathy. TCRdb re-derived calls from the multiplex PCR reads in MiXCR, one entry per CDR3 protein. The sample lists a few hundred thousand distinct CDR3 sequences, 22% seen once, with around 60% in the top ten. Input material: blood. Receptor source: a man aged 25-45 years with Graves' ophthalmopathy. The CDR3 runs from the conserved cysteine through the conserved F or W. A D gene is named only where the DNA matches it firmly. The size field is filled for only some rows; it gives once, few, many or a size class.

>.|TRBV9|TRBJ2-1|15|TRBD2
CASSTQAGGRNEQFF
TGTGCCAGCAGCACCCAAGCGGGAGGGCGAAATGAGCAGTTCTTC
>.|TRBV5-6|TRBJ2-3|15|.
CASSMGPTHKDTQYF
TGTGCCAGCAGCATGGGGCCTACGCACAAAGATACGCAGTATTTT
>.|TRBV6-1|TRBJ1-6|16|.
CASSYDGDSYNSPLHF
TGTGCCAGCAGTTATGACGGGGACTCCTATAATTCACCCCTCCACTTT
>.|TRBV11-1|TRBJ2-3|14|TRBD2
CARLAGGGTDTQYF
TGTGCCAGATTAGCGGGAGGGGGCACAGATACGCAGTATTTT
>.|TRBV7-2|TRBJ2-3|14|.
CASSANGVTDTQYF
TGTGCCAGCAGCGCAAATGGGGTCACAGATACGCAGTATTTT
>many|TRBV24-1|TRBJ2-3|16|TRBD1
CATSEPGQGVTDTQYF
TGTGCCACCAGTGAACCGGGACAGGGGGTCACAGATACGCAGTATTTT
>few|TRBV24-1|TRBJ2-1|15|.
CATSDPGTLTGRKFF
TGTGCCACCAGTGACCCCGGGACTCTTACCGGGAGAAAGTTCTTC
>.|TRBV15|TRBJ2-7|15|TRBD2
CATSRGGGTRDEQYF
TGTGCCACCAGCAGAGGGGGGGGGACGAGGGACGAGCAGTACTTC
>.|TRBV6-1|TRBJ1-6|16|.
CATSYGSRNYNSPLHF
TGTGCCACCTCCTATGGATCCCGGAATTATAATTCACCCCTCCACTTT
>.|TRBV11-2|TRBJ2-5|17|TRBD1
CASSPPGQGVFQETQYF
TGTGCCAGCAGCCCCCCGGGACAGGGGGTTTTCCAAGAGACCCAGTACTTC
>many|TRBV28|TRBJ1-1|14|.
CASRPGRPNTEAFF
TGTGCCAGCAGACCGGGACGTCCGAACACTGAAGCTTTCTTT
>.|TRBV12-3/TRBV12-4|TRBJ2-2|18|.
CASSLALQARGLTGELFF
TGTGCCAGCAGTTTAGCGCTACAGGCTCGGGGGTTAACCGGGGAGCTGTTTTTT
>.|TRBV7-8|TRBJ1-4|14|.
CASSLRSRSEKLFF
TGTGCCAGCAGCTTACGGAGCAGAAGTGAAAAACTGTTTTTT
>.|TRBV19|TRBJ2-4|15|.
CASSHWRGSKNIQYF
TGTGCCAGTAGTCATTGGCGCGGGTCAAAAAACATTCAGTACTTC
>many|TRBV5-1|TRBJ2-7|14|TRBD2
CASRPTSGSYEQYF
TGCGCCAGCAGACCGACTAGCGGGAGCTACGAGCAGTACTTC
>few|TRBV27|TRBJ1-5|14|.
CASKVGVSNQPQHF
TGTGCCAGCAAAGTCGGCGTTAGCAATCAGCCCCAGCATTTT
>.|TRBV19|TRBJ1-1|13|TRBD1
CASNARGRPEAFF
TGTGCCAGTAATGCCAGGGGGCGCCCTGAAGCTTTCTTT
>many|TRBV5-1|TRBJ2-3|17|.
CASSLPGATRGTDTQYF
TGCGCCAGCAGCTTGCCAGGGGCGACGCGGGGCACAGATACGCAGTATTTT
>.|TRBV6-5|TRBJ2-7|15|.
CASSYSSGNSYEQYF
TGTGCCAGCAGTTACTCTTCAGGGAATTCCTACGAGCAGTACTTC
>many|TRBV30|TRBJ1-1|12|TRBD1
CAGDRMNTEAFF
TGTGCCGGGGACAGAATGAACACTGAAGCTTTCTTT
>.|TRBV12-3/TRBV12-4|TRBJ2-3|13|TRBD1
CASSSAGGDTQYF
TGTGCCAGCAGTTCTGCAGGGGGTGATACGCAGTATTTT
>many|TRBV11-2|TRBJ2-2|15|TRBD2
CASSYGRVNTGELFF
TGTGCCAGCAGCTACGGGAGGGTGAACACCGGGGAGCTGTTTTTT